One and the same sample provided the 32 T cell receptor beta chains below, sequenced in a study of shared clonotypes between healthy human individuals. Clones were sequenced by immunoSEQ multiplex PCR, and TCRdb holds only the in-frame ones, with some missing. The sample shows fewer than 850,000 clones, about 96% of them seen only once. Naive CD8 cells lacked CD45RO, underwent positive selection for CCR7 and left out terminally differentiated effector memory CD45RA+ cells. Sequenced sample: naive CD8+ T cells sorted from blood. Receptors originate from a man younger than 45 in good health.

The genes are TRBV27 and TRBJ2-7; D not certain. The CDR3 has 14 amino acids. Looked up from germline, CDR1 is MNHEY and CDR2 is SMNVEV (reference sequence). Trimming stripped 3 bases from V and 7 bases from J, with 16 bases between. The CDR3 DNA reads as TGTGCCAGCAGTTTCCCGGACCCAACGCGGGAGCAGTACTTC. Its translation is CASSFPDPTREQYF.

The rearrangement links TRBV19 to TRBJ2-7; D gene ambiguous. Trimming left V 6 bases short and J 3 bases short, with 12 bases between. The CDR3 sequence is 13 residues long. Looked up from germline, CDR1 is LNHDA and CDR2 is SQIVND (reference sequence). CDR3 DNA: TGTGCCAGTAGCGCCGCCCATTTCTACGAGCAGTACTTC. This gives the protein CASSAAHFYEQYF.

The count of this clone is one. This chain links TRBV7-9 with TRBJ1-1, with a tentative D call TRBD1 (6 bases). Germline V gene data show CDR1 as SEHNR and CDR2 as FQNEAQ (reference sequence). Trimming took off 5 bases at V and 0 bases at J, with 13 bases between the two ends. CDR3 length: 15 residues. The CDR3 DNA follows: TGTGCCAGCAGCGCGCCGGGACAACTGAACACTGAAGCTTTCTTT. Protein: CASSAPGQLNTEAFF.

The chain carries TRBV7-9 and TRBJ2-7; 7 bases map to TRBD1. The trim removed 5 bases at V and 3 bases at J, leaving 19 bases unmatched. This CDR3 contains 18 residues. CDR1 and CDR2 (germline): SEHNR, FQNEAQ (reference sequence). CDR3 loop: CASSLTPRWTGADYEQYF. In nucleotides, the CDR3 is TGTGCCAGCAGCCTAACCCCCCGGTGGACAGGAGCCGACTACGAGCAGTACTTC.

This clone has a single count. Other DNA sequences within the sample encode an identical CDR3. V is TRBV30 and J is TRBJ2-3, with D perhaps matching TRBD2 (6 bases). The CDR3 spans 14 residues. Per the germline V gene, CDR1 is GTSNPN and CDR2 is SVGIG (reference sequence). Trimming took 1 base from V and 0 from J, leaving 8 bases between them. The CDR3 is CAWSASGSTDTQYF. CDR3 DNA: TGTGCCTGGAGTGCCAGCGGGAGCACAGATACGCAGTATTTT.

V and J are TRBV5-5 and TRBJ2-7, with a possible D match to TRBD1 (6 bases). The CDR3 extends over 17 amino acids. The germline CDR1 and CDR2 sequences are SGHKS and YYEKEE (reference sequence). Trimming removed 4 bases at V and 6 bases at J, with 26 bases between. The CDR3 DNA reads TGTGCCAGCAGCCCGGAGATGCCGGGACAAACATCGGGCGAGCAGTACTTC. As protein: CASSPEMPGQTSGEQYF.

The V call is TRBV10-1, the J call TRBJ2-7; tentative D call: TRBD1 (6 bases). The CDR3 has 15 amino acids. V was cut by 0 bases and J by 5 bases, with 14 bases left in between. Germline V gene sequence: CDR1 WNHNN, CDR2 SYGVQD (reference sequence). CDR3 region: CASSESRTESDEQYF. Here the CDR3 DNA reads TGCGCCAGCAGTGAGTCCCGGACAGAGAGCGACGAGCAGTACTTC.

This chain links TRBV7-9 with TRBJ1-5; D gene unclear. CDR1 SEHNR and CDR2 FQNEAQ come from the germline V gene (reference sequence). Trimming removed 6 bases at V and 0 bases at J, with 6 bases between. CDR3 size: 13 residues. This CDR3 is CASSVSSNQPQHF. CDR3 DNA: TGTGCCAGCAGTGTCAGTAGCAATCAGCCCCAGCATTTT.

The V gene is TRBV27, the J gene TRBJ2-7; D gene uncertain. Germline CDR1 is MNHEY and CDR2 is SMNVEV (reference sequence). CDR3 length: 14 residues. The V end was cut by 0 bases, the J end by 5 bases, with 11 bases between. The CDR3 nucleotides are TGTGCCAGCAGTTTATCGTCAGCAGGTAACGAGCAGTACTTC. It is translated as CASSLSSAGNEQYF.

The V call is TRBV19, the J call TRBJ2-4, with TRBD2 as a possible D gene (6 bases). The CDR3 length is 14 residues. V shed 8 bases and J shed 6 bases, with 17 bases lying between them. Germline V lookup: CDR1 LNHDA, CDR2 SQIVND (reference sequence). CDR3 region: CASSWRDGPNIQYF. In DNA form, the CDR3 reads TGTGCCAGTTCTTGGAGGGACGGGCCAAACATTCAGTACTTC.

The gene calls are TRBV14 and TRBJ2-2; TRBD2 might be the D (5 bases). This CDR3 contains 15 residues. Germline CDR1 reads SGHDN; CDR2 reads FVKESK. The V end lost 1 base, the J end lost 9 bases, and 15 bases lay between the germline ends. CDR3 in DNA: TGTGCCAGCAGCCAAGTGGTGGGAGAAGCCCGGGAGCTGTTTTTT. This gives the protein CASSQVVGEARELFF.

The chain recombines TRBV6-5 with TRBJ1-4; D gene unclear. CDR1 and CDR2 from the germline V gene are MNHEY and SVGAGI. Trimming shortened V by 5 bases and J by 0 bases, and 7 bases separated the two germline ends. This CDR3 is built from 14 residues. CDR3 amino acids: CASSNPATNEKLFF. CDR3 nucleotides: TGTGCCAGCAGTAACCCTGCAACTAATGAAAAACTGTTTTTT.

CDR3 bases: TGTGCCAGCAGTTTATCAAGGACACTGGAAGCTTTCTTT. It codes for CASSLSRTLEAFF. This chain joins TRBV28 and TRBJ1-1; maybe TRBD1 (5 bases). V lost 1 base, J lost 8 bases, and 11 bases lay in between. The CDR3 runs to 13 residues. Germline loops: CDR1 MDHEN, CDR2 SYDVKM.

The chain combines TRBV6-5 with TRBJ2-1; 7 nucleotides align to TRBD1. V trimming: 5 bases; J trimming: 15 bases; junction bases outside the gene matches: 10. The length of the CDR3 is 12 residues. The germline gives CDR1 MNHEY, CDR2 SVGAGI. This chain's CDR3 is CASSRTGEVPFF. Here the CDR3 DNA reads TGTGCCAGCAGTCGGACAGGCGAAGTTCCGTTCTTC.

V gene TRBV5-1 combines with J gene TRBJ2-3, with 10 bases lining up with TRBD2. CDR3 length: 15 residues. The ends lost 3 bases at V and 1 base at J; junction bases unmatched: 2. In germline, CDR1 is SGHRS, CDR2 YFSETQ. Here the CDR3 reads CASSSTSGGTDTQYF. Here the CDR3 DNA reads TGCGCCAGCAGCTCCACTAGCGGGGGCACAGATACGCAGTATTTT.

The chain carries TRBV6-1 and TRBJ1-5; no clear D. The CDR3 loop spans 13 amino acids. Germline V CDR1 and CDR2: MNHNS, SASEGT. The ends were cut back, 2 bases at V and 5 bases at J, with 7 bases in the middle. In nucleotides, the CDR3 is TGTGCCAGCAGTGAATTCCCCCATCAGCCCCAGCATTTT. As protein: CASSEFPHQPQHF.

This rearrangement joins TRBV30 to TRBJ1-5; no clear D. The CDR3 loop spans 12 amino acids. Trimming pared 2 bases from V and 3 bases from J, leaving 5 bases between. CDR1 and CDR2 from the germline V gene are GTSNPN and SVGIG (reference sequence). The CDR3 region is CAWSMDNQPQHF. Here the CDR3 DNA reads TGTGCCTGGAGTATGGACAATCAGCCCCAGCATTTT. The complete variable domain, with remaining parts taken from reference TRBV30 and TRBJ1-5, reads SQTIHQWPATLVQPVGSPLSLECTVEGTSNPNLYWYRQAAGRGLQLLFYSVGIGQISSEVPQNLSASRPQDRQFILSSKKLLLSDSGFYLCAWSMDNQPQHFGDGTRLSIL.

This chain joins TRBV30 and TRBJ2-7; 11 bases fit TRBD1. The germline CDR1 and CDR2 sequences are GTSNPN and SVGIG (reference sequence). The V gene end was trimmed by 0 bases and the J gene end by 6 bases; junction bases not matched to a gene: 7. This CDR3 spans 15 amino acids. This CDR3 reads CAWSVRGQGAVEQYF. CDR3 in DNA: TGTGCCTGGAGTGTACGTGGACAGGGGGCCGTCGAGCAGTACTTC.

V usage is TRBV6-6 and J usage is TRBJ2-3; TRBD1 matches at 7 bases. This CDR3 has 14 residues. The V gene end was trimmed by 5 bases and the J gene end by 3 bases; junction bases not matched to a gene: 5. The germline gives CDR1 MNHNY, CDR2 SVGAGI (reference sequence). The CDR3 DNA reads TGTGCCAGCAGTGACAGGGCGCCTACAGATACGCAGTATTTT. Translated, it gives CASSDRAPTDTQYF.

The gene calls are TRBV15 and TRBJ1-2; the D is unclear. Germline assignment: CDR1 LNHNV and CDR2 YYDKDF (reference sequence). Trimming cost V 3 bases and J 3 bases, with 14 bases left between them. The CDR3 is made up of 15 amino acids. The CDR3 sequence is CATSSGVLGDYGYTF. The CDR3 coding sequence is TGTGCCACCAGCAGTGGGGTCCTGGGAGACTATGGCTACACCTTC.

A word on this clone: Other DNA sequences of this sample code for an identical CDR3. The genes are TRBV28 and TRBJ2-2; D possibly corresponds to TRBD1 (6 bases). Germline values: CDR1 MDHEN, CDR2 SYDVKM. The CDR3 is made up of 15 amino acids. Trimming removed 3 bases from V and 4 bases from J, with 12 bases in between. CDR3 protein: CASSFLAGATGELFF. CDR3 in DNA: TGTGCCAGCAGTTTCTTGGCAGGGGCCACCGGGGAGCTGTTTTTT.

J is TRBJ2-3 and V is TRBV28; 9 nucleotides line up with TRBD2. V lost 2 bases, J lost 6 bases, and 9 bases stayed unmatched. The CDR3 has 16 amino acids. The germline CDR1 and CDR2 sequences are MDHEN and SYDVKM. The CDR3 nucleotides are TGTGCCAGCAGTTTACTAGCGGGAACTGAGCCCGATACGCAGTATTTT. This encodes CASSLLAGTEPDTQYF.

The genes are TRBV28 and TRBJ1-1; D gene uncertain. The CDR3 totals 14 residues. The V gene's germline CDR1 is MDHEN and CDR2 SYDVKM. V dropped 5 bases and J dropped 4 bases, with 14 bases sitting between them. The CDR3 loop reads CASSLTTFGTEAFF. The CDR3, as DNA: TGTGCCAGCAGTCTTACAACTTTCGGCACTGAAGCTTTCTTT.

J is TRBJ1-5 and V is TRBV6-5, with D unclear. The germline CDR1 and CDR2 sequences are MNHEY and SVGAGI. V dropped 5 bases and J dropped 6 bases, with 17 bases sitting between them. The CDR3 length is 15 residues. CDR3 bases: TGTGCCAGCAGTCCCCATTTTTCGAGGACTCAGCCCCAGCATTTT. Its translation: CASSPHFSRTQPQHF.

This chain joins TRBV28 and TRBJ2-7, with TRBD1 matching 8 bases. Germline V gene lookup returns CDR1 MDHEN and CDR2 SYDVKM. V lost 5 bases and J lost 7; bases outside the gene matches: 13. This CDR3 contains 15 residues. The DNA of the CDR3 is TGTGCCAGCAGTCCCCGTGTTTGGACAGGGAGTGAGCAGTACTTC. Its translation: CASSPRVWTGSEQYF.

The chain couples TRBV5-1 to TRBJ2-6, with D perhaps TRBD2 (5 bases). The CDR3 is 15 residues long. Trimming shortened V by 0 bases and J by 2 bases, and 6 bases separated the two germline ends. Germline-derived CDR1 and CDR2 are SGHRS and YFSETQ. CDR3 bases: TGCGCCAGCAGCTTGGGAGGGACTGGGGCCAACGTCCTGACTTTC. The encoded protein is CASSLGGTGANVLTF.

V gene TRBV25-1 combines with J gene TRBJ2-7, with 7 positions matching TRBD2. The germline CDR1 and CDR2 sequences are MGHDK and SYGVNS. This CDR3 comprises 14 residues. V shed 4 bases, J shed 3 bases, and the junction held 6 bases outside the gene matches. DNA for the CDR3: TGTGCCAGCAGTGTCGGGGCGGGAGACTACGAGCAGTACTTC. Translating gives CASSVGAGDYEQYF.

The V gene is TRBV7-2, the J gene TRBJ2-7, with unresolved D. The CDR3 spans 13 residues. The V end was cut by 8 bases, the J end by 3 bases, with 14 bases between. CDR1 and CDR2 from the germline V gene are SGHTA and FQGNSA. DNA of the CDR3: TGTGCCAGCGGCCTGAGCAGCTACTACGAGCAGTACTTC. Its translation: CASGLSSYYEQYF.

The chain recombines TRBV4-1 with TRBJ2-5, with D perhaps TRBD1 or TRBD2 (5 bases each). Germline V gene data show CDR1 as MGHRA and CDR2 as YSYEKL. Between the trimmed V and J ends, which lost 0 bases and 4 bases, there was a span of 18 bases. The CDR3 is 17 amino acids. For the CDR3, the DNA is TGCGCCAGCAGCCAAGAGGGGCTGGGGAGTTCGAGAGAGACCCAGTACTTC. Protein product: CASSQEGLGSSRETQYF.

The J gene is TRBJ2-1, the V gene TRBV9, with D hard to call. The germline V and J ends were trimmed by 0 bases and 6 bases, with 10 bases remaining between them. This CDR3 has 14 amino acids. CDR1 is SGDLS and CDR2 is YYNGEE in the germline V gene. CDR3 amino acids: CASSVDRTSNEQFF. The CDR3 DNA is TGTGCCAGCAGCGTAGATAGGACGTCCAATGAGCAGTTCTTC. Using reference TRBV9 and TRBJ2-1 for the parts outside the CDR3, the full variable domain is DSGVTQTPKHLITATGQRVTLRCSPRSGDLSVYWYQQSLDQGLQFLIQYYNGEERAKGNILERFSAQQFPDLHSELNLSSLELGDSALYFCASSVDRTSNEQFFGPGTRLTVL.

The chain has TRBV5-4 and TRBJ2-7, with TRBD1 matching 7 bases. The CDR3 sequence is 17 residues long. CDR1 SGHNT and CDR2 YYREEE come from the germline V gene (reference sequence). The trim removed 0 bases at V and 1 base at J, leaving 10 bases unmatched. The CDR3 DNA reads TGTGCCAGCAGCTTGGCTCCGGCAGGGGGTGCTTCCTACGAGCAGTACTTC. Encoded protein: CASSLAPAGGASYEQYF. Using reference TRBV5-4 and TRBJ2-7 for the parts outside the CDR3, the full variable domain is ETGVTQSPTHLIKTRGQQVTLRCSSQSGHNTVSWYQQALGQGPQFIFQYYREEENGRGNFPPRFSGLQFPNYSSELNVNALELDDSALYLCASSLAPAGGASYEQYFGPGTRLTVT.

This chain links TRBV4-1 with TRBJ2-1; TRBD2 aligns across 8 bases. The CDR3 spans 14 residues. J gave up 9 bases and V 6 bases, and 10 bases lay outside the gene matches. Germline assignment: CDR1 MGHRA and CDR2 YSYEKL. CDR3 coding DNA: TGCGCCAGCAGTCCGACTAGCGTGTGGGGTGAGCAGTTCTTC. Translating it yields CASSPTSVWGEQFF.